A few counts support the clone carrying this T cell receptor beta chain. The data belong to a study of T-cell reconstitution after alpha-beta-depleted transplantation in children. Germline loops: CDR1 MNHEY, CDR2 SMNVEV (reference sequence). This CDR3 comprises 16 residues. Trimming removed 5 bases from V and 3 bases from J, with 17 bases in between. As it was prepared, the TCRbeta library received unique molecular identifiers. TCRdb analysed the PCR reads with MiXCR anew, one entry per CDR3 protein. The sample records a few hundred thousand distinct CDR3 sequences, 10% being singletons. The clonotype was recovered from a human donor who donated a stem cell graft to a child with acute lymphoblastic leukemia. V and J are TRBV27 and TRBJ1-5, with D possibly being TRBD1 (5 bases). Sample: PBMCs from the stem cell graft donor, taken from the stem cell graft. Written as DNA, the CDR3 is TGTGCCAGCAGTCCGGCCGGGGCAATTATCAATCAGCCCCAGCATTTT. This codes for CASSPAGAIINQPQHF.